This entry lists 19 T cell receptor beta chains sequenced from one sample in a study of spatial heterogeneity in lung cancer. Antigens for these TCRs are unknown. Study results and limitations: The study found that expanded intratumoral alpha and beta TCR counts tracked tumor mutation counts.

MiXCR was run by TCRdb on the 5' RACE reads, yielding one entry per CDR3 protein. The table records about 3,500 distinct CDR3 sequences, roughly 5.6% of them present only once. Sample time point: sample taken at primary tumor resection. The specimen was lung tumor tissue, collected at surgery. Every receptor here comes from a female donor with early-stage non-small cell lung cancer.

Judged by abundance, this clonotype is medium-sized. Within a library made for alpha chains, this beta chain is off target, and its count is uninformative. CDR3: CASSQEDRGVQYF. The CDR3 DNA sequence: TGTGCCAGCAGCCAAGAAGACCGTGGGGTGCAGTACTTC. The chain uses TRBV3-1 and TRBJ2-7; D remains ambiguous. The V end lost 0 bases, the J end lost 9 bases, and 12 bases lay between the germline ends. Germline V lookup: CDR1 LGHDT, CDR2 YNNKEL (reference sequence). The CDR3 loop spans 13 amino acids.

Sample share makes this clonotype medium-sized (0.01 to 0.1%). For a library built for alpha chains, this beta chain is a stray read; little rests on its size. The chain employs TRBV29-1 and TRBJ1-2; maybe TRBD1 (5 bases). Germline loops: CDR1 SQVTM, CDR2 ANQGSEA. This CDR3 has 11 amino acids. V lost 8 bases to trimming and J lost 8 bases, with 15 bases between them. CDR3 nucleotide sequence: TGCAGCAGTCTCTTGGGGGACGGCTACACCTTC. Residues: CSSLLGDGYTF.

This clonotype was counted once. This beta chain slipped into a library made for alpha chains as a stray read, so its size is not meaningful. This chain uses TRBV10-1 with TRBJ2-7; TRBD1 agrees at 8 bases. V lost 8 bases to trimming and J lost 5 bases; unmatched junction nucleotides: 11. In germline, CDR1 is WNHNN, CDR2 SYGVQD (reference sequence). The CDR3 has 14 amino acids. CDR3 DNA: TGCGCCAGCGGGACAGGATCAGGTCAGGACGAGCAGTACTTC. Translating gives CASGTGSGQDEQYF.

This clonotype is termed medium-sized. This beta chain came through as a stray read in a library set up for alpha chains, and its size says little. V and J are TRBV28 and TRBJ2-7; possibly TRBD1 for D (6 bases). The length of the CDR3 is 13 residues. The germline V gene has CDR1 MDHEN and CDR2 SYDVKM. V shed 6 bases and J shed 3 bases, with 12 bases lying between them. The CDR3 region has the DNA TGTGCCAGCAGGCCCGGGACATTCTACGAGCAGTACGTC. This gives the protein CASRPGTFYEQYV.

This clonotype was observed a few times. This beta chain is a stray read from a library made for alpha chains; its abundance is not meaningful. The chain links TRBV20-1 to TRBJ2-1, with 8 bases identical to TRBD1. CDR3 length: 13 amino acids. Germline trimming cut 1 base from V and 7 bases from J; bases unmatched to any gene: 3. Germline CDR1 and CDR2: DFQATT and SNEGSKA (reference sequence). CDR3 protein: CSARAGGRNEQFF. In nucleotides, the CDR3 is TGCAGTGCTAGAGCAGGGGGCCGGAATGAGCAGTTCTTC.

By its share, this clonotype is medium-sized. At one end, the junction sequence differs from germline, possibly due to a read error. As an off-target read in a library built for alpha chains, this beta chain has a frequency of little significance. This rearrangement joins TRBV12-3 or TRBV12-4 to TRBJ2-2; maybe TRBD1 (7 bases). This CDR3 is built from 16 residues. The CDR3 nucleotides are TGTGCCAGCCGTTTCTCAAGCAGGGGGGTCACCGGGGAGCTGTTTTTT. It is translated as CASRFSSRGVTGELFF.

This clonotype was seen at least ten times. This beta chain was picked up by a library intended for alpha chains and is off target, so its count carries little meaning. The rearrangement uses TRBV11-1 and TRBJ2-2, with TRBD2 matching over 7 bases. CDR3 length: 15 residues. Germline CDR1 reads SGHAT; CDR2 reads FQDESV (reference sequence). V shed 4 bases, J shed 2 bases, and the junction held 4 bases outside the gene matches. CDR3 sequence (DNA): TGTGCCAGCAGCTCTAGCGGAATCAACACCGGGGAGCTGTTTTTT. Its protein product is CASSSSGINTGELFF.

In the case of this clonotype: The library was designed around alpha chains, so this beta chain is a stray read whose abundance carries little weight. V and J are TRBV6-2 or TRBV6-3 and TRBJ1-4; 11 bases align to TRBD1. With 1 base clipped from V and 7 bases from J, the junction kept 2 bases outside the gene matches. The CDR3 totals 15 residues. The germline V gene has CDR1 MNHEY and CDR2 SVGEGT. CDR3 in amino acids: CASSYYGTGGEKLFF. CDR3 sequence (DNA): TGTGCCAGCAGTTACTACGGGACAGGGGGTGAAAAACTGTTTTTT.

This clonotype qualifies as medium-sized. This beta chain is an off-target read within a library intended for alpha chains, so its frequency means little. This chain uses TRBV30 with TRBJ1-2; D is possibly TRBD1 (5 bases). V lost 0 bases and J 5 bases, leaving 13 bases between the germline ends. Germline loops: CDR1 GTSNPN, CDR2 SVGIG (reference sequence). This CDR3 has 14 amino acids. CDR3 coding DNA: TGTGCCTGGAGTGTACAGGCCAGCTCGTATGGCTACACCTTC. As protein: CAWSVQASSYGYTF.

This clonotype is classed as medium-sized. The size of this beta chain means little, since it is a stray read in a library made for alpha chains. The chain has TRBV7-2 and TRBJ1-5; no clear D gene. The CDR3 is 13 residues long. Trimming shortened V by 3 bases and J by 1 base, and 4 bases separated the two germline ends. Germline lookup yields CDR1 SGHTA and CDR2 FQGNSA. As DNA, the CDR3 is TGTGCCAGCAGCTTTGGGAGCAATCAGCCCCAGCATTTT. Protein product: CASSFGSNQPQHF.

This clonotype rates as medium-sized (0.01 to 0.1%). This beta chain is a stray read from a library made for alpha chains; its abundance is not meaningful. The gene calls are TRBV5-1 and TRBJ2-3; TRBD1 matches 8 bases. The CDR3 totals 15 residues. With 2 bases clipped from V and 1 base from J, the junction kept 3 bases outside the gene matches. Germline V lookup: CDR1 SGHRS, CDR2 YFSETQ. The CDR3 DNA reads as TGCGCCAGCAGCTTAGAGGACAGGGGCACAGATACGCAGTATTTT. It translates to CASSLEDRGTDTQYF. Using reference TRBV5-1 and TRBJ2-3 for the parts outside the CDR3, the full variable domain is KAGVTQTPRYLIKTRGQQVTLSCSPISGHRSVSWYQQTPGQGLQFLFEYFSETQRNKGNFPGRFSGRQFSNSRSEMNVSTLELGDSALYLCASSLEDRGTDTQYFGPGTRLTVL.

This clonotype was counted many times. Being off target in a library aimed at alpha chains, this beta chain has a size of little meaning. The chain couples TRBV28 to TRBJ1-1; D is undetermined. Trimming removed 5 bases from V and 0 bases from J, with 4 bases in between. The CDR3 is 12 residues long. Per the germline V gene, CDR1 is MDHEN and CDR2 is SYDVKM. As DNA, the CDR3 is TGTGCCAGCAGTCTCTTGAACACTGAAGCTTTCTTT. It yields the protein CASSLLNTEAFF.

By frequency in the sample, this clonotype is large. Little can be read into the size of this beta chain, an off-target read in a library designed for alpha chains. V and J are TRBV28 and TRBJ1-1; D perhaps matches TRBD1 (5 bases). The germline V gene encodes CDR1 MDHEN and CDR2 SYDVKM. Trimming stripped 2 bases from V and 1 base from J, with 8 bases between. The CDR3 sequence is 14 residues long. The CDR3 loop reads CASSLGDRNTEAFF. CDR3 DNA: TGTGCCAGCAGTTTAGGCGACAGGAACACTGAAGCTTTCTTT.

This clonotype has a count of ten or more. Since it is a stray read in a library aimed at alpha chains, this beta chain has a size that is not meaningful. V and J are TRBV5-1 and TRBJ2-5; 8 positions agree with TRBD2. Germline loops: CDR1 SGHRS, CDR2 YFSETQ. Germline trimming cut 3 bases from V and 3 bases from J; bases unmatched to any gene: 10. The CDR3 has 16 residues. CDR3 loop: CASSWGTRSEEETQYF. The CDR3 nucleotides read TGCGCCAGCAGCTGGGGGACTAGGTCTGAGGAAGAGACCCAGTACTTC.

Judged by abundance, this clonotype is medium-sized. This beta chain lies outside the target of a library built for alpha chains; its clone size means little. CDR3 amino acids: CASSLAPANTEAFF. The CDR3 DNA sequence: TGTGCCAGCAGCTTGGCTCCGGCAAACACTGAAGCTTTCTTT. The V gene is TRBV5-6, the J gene TRBJ1-1; no reliable D call. This CDR3 has 14 residues. The germline V gene has CDR1 SGHDT and CDR2 YYEEEE. V was cut by 0 bases and J by 2 bases, with 8 bases left in between.

This clonotype was found many times. The size of this beta chain means little, since it is a stray read in a library made for alpha chains. The chain has TRBV7-9 and TRBJ1-6; TRBD1 might be the D (5 bases). CDR3 length: 17 residues. Germline values: CDR1 SEHNR, CDR2 FQNEAQ (reference sequence). Trimming removed 6 bases from V and 6 bases from J, with 21 bases in between. The CDR3 DNA is TGTGCCAGCAGGTCCTCGGGACCCAATTTTGGTAATTCACCCCTCCACTTT. Protein: CASRSSGPNFGNSPLHF.

This clonotype is medium-sized (0.01 to 0.1%) in the sample. This beta chain is an unintended read in a library built for alpha chains; its size means little. V is TRBV20-1 and J is TRBJ1-6; the D gene is possibly TRBD1 (5 bases). Germline values: CDR1 DFQATT, CDR2 SNEGSKA (reference sequence). V lost 2 bases to trimming and J lost 2 bases, with 13 bases between them. The CDR3 length is 16 residues. The CDR3 loop is CSARNWGGTYNSPLHF. The CDR3 nucleotides read TGCAGTGCTAGAAATTGGGGGGGAACCTATAATTCACCCCTCCACTTT.

This clonotype is labeled medium-sized (0.01 to 0.1%). With the library built for alpha chains, this beta chain is off target and its frequency is not meaningful. The chain uses TRBV29-1 and TRBJ1-1; TRBD1 is a possible D gene (6 bases). Between the trimmed V and J ends, which lost 4 bases and 1 base, there was a span of 22 bases. The germline V gene encodes CDR1 SQVTM and CDR2 ANQGSEA. The CDR3 loop spans 17 amino acids. Written as DNA, the CDR3 is TGCAGCGTTGCCGGAAAAGAAGGGAAGGGGGGGAACACTGAAGCTTTCTTT. Protein product: CSVAGKEGKGGNTEAFF.

This clonotype came up many times. The library was built for alpha chains, so this beta chain is an off-target read and its size means little. CDR3 sequence reads: CASSLAQRGETQYF. CDR3 sequence (DNA): TGTGCCAGCAGCTTAGCTCAGCGGGGAGAGACCCAGTACTTC. The V and J genes are TRBV11-3 and TRBJ2-5; 7 bases align to TRBD2. This CDR3 comprises 14 residues. Germline assignment: CDR1 SGHNT and CDR2 YENEEA. The V segment lost 1 base and the J segment 4 bases; nucleotides outside the gene matches: 3.